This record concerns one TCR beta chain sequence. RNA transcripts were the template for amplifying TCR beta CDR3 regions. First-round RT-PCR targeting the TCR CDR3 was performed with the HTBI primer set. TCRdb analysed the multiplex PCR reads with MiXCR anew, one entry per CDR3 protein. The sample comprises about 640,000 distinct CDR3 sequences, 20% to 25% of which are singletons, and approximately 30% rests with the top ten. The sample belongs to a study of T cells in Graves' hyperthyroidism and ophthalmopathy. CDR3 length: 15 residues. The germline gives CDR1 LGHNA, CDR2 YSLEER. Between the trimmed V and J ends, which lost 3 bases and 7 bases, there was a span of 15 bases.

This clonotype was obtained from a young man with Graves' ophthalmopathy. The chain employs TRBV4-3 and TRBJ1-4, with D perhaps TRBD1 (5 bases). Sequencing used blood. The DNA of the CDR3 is TGCGCCAGCAGCCAGGGACTCTCGGCGGGTGAAAAACTGTTTTTT. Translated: CASSQGLSAGEKLFF.